This T cell receptor (beta chain) was recovered during a study of control samples from healthy donors and cancer patients. Produced via immunoSEQ multiplex PCR; TCRdb's table is partial and in-frame only. The sample consists of roughly 180,000 clones, 75% to 95% of them appearing once. The ends were cut back, 3 bases at V and 5 bases at J, with 4 bases in the middle. Germline V gene lookup returns CDR1 LGHDT and CDR2 YNNKEL (reference sequence). The CDR3 has 11 amino acids. The sequence was obtained from a woman aged 35 to 49 in good health. The sequenced sample consisted of blood. The chain links TRBV3-1 (or the pseudogene TRBV3-2) to TRBJ2-5; no clear D. CDR3 coding DNA: TGTGCCAGCAGCCATGGGGAGACCCAGTACTTC. Its translation: CASSHGETQYF.